The 18 T cell receptor beta chains in this list originate from one sample, sequenced in a study of blood T cell repertoires in COVID-19. TCRdb's copy holds only in-frame clones and misses some; the assay was immunoSEQ multiplex PCR. The sample includes some 300,000 clones, about nine tenths of them seen just once. Sequenced input: peripheral blood. The source is a man younger than 35 with active or convalescent COVID-19.

This clone is a singleton in its sample. The chain has TRBV5-8 and TRBJ1-5, with D unresolved. The CDR3 spans 18 residues. Trimming removed 2 bases at V and 0 bases at J, with 18 bases between. The germline gives CDR1 SGHTS, CDR2 YDEGEE. The CDR3 spells CASSLRRSTGNSNQPQHF. DNA of the CDR3: TGTGCCAGCAGCTTAAGGAGATCGACGGGTAATAGCAATCAGCCCCAGCATTTT.

The chain joins TRBV5-6 to TRBJ2-1; D possibly corresponds to TRBD1 (5 bases). Germline V gene data show CDR1 as SGHDT and CDR2 as YYEEEE. The CDR3 contains 14 residues. The V and J ends lost 1 base and 4 bases respectively, with 9 bases between them. CDR3 residues: CASSLTGTYNEQFF. The CDR3 DNA reads as TGTGCCAGCAGCTTGACAGGAACTTACAATGAGCAGTTCTTC.

The rearrangement links TRBV5-4 to TRBJ2-4, with D possibly matching TRBD2 (5 bases). Deletions cut 2 bases from V and 9 bases from J, with 12 bases between. CDR3 length equals 13 residues. The V gene's germline CDR1 is SGHNT and CDR2 YYREEE (reference sequence). CDR3 in amino acids: CASSFGEAGIQYF. In DNA, the CDR3 is TGTGCCAGCAGCTTCGGGGAAGCTGGCATTCAGTACTTC.

The chain joins TRBV10-1 to TRBJ2-7, with 7 bases aligning to TRBD2. This CDR3 has 12 amino acids. Germline V gene sequence: CDR1 WNHNN, CDR2 SYGVQD (reference sequence). V was pared by 5 bases and J by 6 bases, with 4 bases of the junction left unmatched. CDR3: CASSQPGGEQYF. Here the CDR3 DNA reads TGCGCCAGCAGTCAACCGGGAGGCGAGCAGTACTTC.

The CDR3: CASSNSAGGSLADTQYF. The CDR3, as DNA: TGCGCCAGCAGCAACAGCGCGGGAGGAAGTTTGGCAGATACGCAGTATTTT. This rearrangement joins TRBV5-1 to TRBJ2-3; TRBD2 agrees at 8 bases. The CDR3 consists of 17 residues. CDR1 SGHRS and CDR2 YFSETQ come from the germline V gene. Unmatched junction bases numbered 14, after V lost 4 bases and J lost 4 bases.

The V call is TRBV7-9, the J call TRBJ2-1; TRBD2 agrees at 7 bases. V trimming: 5 bases; J trimming: 3 bases; junction bases outside the gene matches: 10. Germline values: CDR1 SEHNR, CDR2 FQNEAQ (reference sequence). CDR3 size: 16 residues. CDR3 sequence reads: CASSPARRGSYNEQFF. The CDR3 DNA follows: TGTGCCAGCAGCCCCGCCCGGCGCGGGAGCTACAATGAGCAGTTCTTC.

CDR3 protein: CASSHRGLGKLNEKLFF. The CDR3 coding sequence is TGCGCCAGCAGTCACAGGGGGCTGGGGAAACTCAATGAAAAACTGTTTTTT. The V and J genes are TRBV4-3 and TRBJ1-4, with 9 bases aligning to TRBD1. The V gene's germline CDR1 is LGHNA and CDR2 YSLEER. The CDR3 extends over 17 amino acids. Trimming removed 6 bases from V and 5 bases from J; junction bases left unmatched: 13.

V is TRBV19 and J is TRBJ1-5; D may be TRBD1 (6 bases). The V gene's germline CDR1 is LNHDA and CDR2 SQIVND (reference sequence). CDR3 size: 15 residues. The germline V and J ends were trimmed by 2 bases and 3 bases, with 11 bases remaining between them. CDR3: CASSILPGDNQPQHF. Written as DNA, the CDR3 is TGTGCCAGTAGTATACTCCCAGGGGACAATCAGCCCCAGCATTTT.

This clone was counted between two and nine times. The rearrangement uses TRBV9 and TRBJ2-3, with D unclear. CDR1 SGDLS and CDR2 YYNGEE come from the germline V gene. The CDR3 has 14 amino acids. V was trimmed by 3 bases and J by 4 bases, leaving 12 bases between them. The CDR3 DNA follows: TGTGCCAGCAGCGAGGAGAGCAGCGCAGATACGCAGTATTTT. It codes for CASSEESSADTQYF.

V usage is TRBV6-1 and J usage is TRBJ2-3, with TRBD2 as a possible D gene (6 bases). This CDR3 region has 15 residues. Germline values: CDR1 MNHNS, CDR2 SASEGT. V was pared by 7 bases and J by 6 bases, with 20 bases between. DNA for the CDR3: TGTGCCAGCACTATCCTTGGAGGGCCCACTGATACGCAGTATTTT. Translating gives CASTILGGPTDTQYF.

The chain couples TRBV13 to TRBJ2-2; the D gene is possibly TRBD2 (6 bases). V gave up 10 bases and J gave up 2 bases, with 26 bases separating them. Germline CDR1 is PRHDT and CDR2 is FYEKMQ (reference sequence). This CDR3 contains 18 residues. Written as DNA, the CDR3 is TGTGCCATCCGGAGTAAGGAGACGGGACTCCCCAACACCGGGGAGCTGTTTTTT. It translates to CAIRSKETGLPNTGELFF.

The chain joins TRBV28 to TRBJ2-1; 9 nucleotides match TRBD2. The CDR3 runs 15 residues. Per germline, CDR1 MDHEN and CDR2 SYDVKM. V was clipped by 7 bases and J by 11 bases; unmatched bases: 15. In DNA, the CDR3 is TGTGCCAGCAACAACCCGGGACTAGCTATTAATAAGCAGTTCTTC. Translated, it gives CASNNPGLAINKQFF.

This clone was seen a few times. The J gene is TRBJ1-2, the V gene TRBV28, with 9 bases fitting TRBD1. With 2 bases clipped from V and 4 bases from J, the junction kept 5 bases outside the gene matches. Germline V gives CDR1 MDHEN, CDR2 SYDVKM. This CDR3 has 15 residues. The CDR3, as DNA: TGTGCCAGCAGTTTACTACCGGGACAGGGCTATGGCTACACCTTC. The encoded protein is CASSLLPGQGYGYTF.

V gene TRBV9 combines with J gene TRBJ2-5; tentatively, D is TRBD1 (6 bases). Germline assignment: CDR1 SGDLS and CDR2 YYNGEE. This CDR3 comprises 14 residues. V shed 4 bases and J shed 2 bases, with 12 bases lying between them. The DNA for the CDR3 is TGTGCCAGCAGCCCAGCGGACAGACAAGAGACCCAGTACTTC. Protein: CASSPADRQETQYF.

The V call is TRBV27, the J call TRBJ2-3; D gene uncertain. Germline CDR1 is MNHEY and CDR2 is SMNVEV (reference sequence). Trimming stripped 2 bases from V and 5 bases from J, with 8 bases between. The CDR3 contains 13 residues. CDR3 DNA: TGTGCCAGCAGTTTAGGGCCCAGAGATACGCAGTATTTT. Translating gives CASSLGPRDTQYF.

V and J are TRBV6-5 and TRBJ1-2; the D is unclear. This CDR3 spans 13 amino acids. V lost 8 bases, J lost 4 bases, and 14 bases lay in between. The V gene's germline CDR1 is MNHEY and CDR2 SVGAGI. CDR3 sequence reads: CASLTPIPYGYTF. In nucleotides, the CDR3 is TGTGCCAGCTTGACACCAATTCCCTATGGCTACACCTTC.

J is TRBJ2-7 and V is TRBV7-8; D is undetermined. The CDR3 is 15 amino acids. Trimming cost V 2 bases and J 7 bases, with 18 bases left between them. The germline V gene encodes CDR1 SGHVS and CDR2 FQNEAQ. CDR3: CASSLLFQARFEQYF. CDR3 bases: TGTGCCAGCAGCTTATTATTCCAGGCCCGCTTTGAGCAGTACTTC.

The chain combines TRBV6-1 with TRBJ1-1, with 9 bases aligning to TRBD1. Per germline, CDR1 MNHNS and CDR2 SASEGT. This CDR3 is 15 amino acids long. J gave up 4 bases and V 2 bases, and 5 bases lay outside the gene matches. The CDR3 sequence: CASSEQYRGPTEAFF. The CDR3, as DNA: TGTGCCAGCAGTGAACAATACAGGGGGCCCACTGAAGCTTTCTTT.